Following are 14 T cell receptor beta chains from one sample sequenced in a study of cytomegalovirus exposure and HLA in healthy donors. The assay was immunoSEQ multiplex PCR, and TCRdb's table has in-frame clones only and misses some. The table has 100,000 to 150,000 clones, approximately 88% seen once; the top ten hold less than 2%. The sequencing input was PBMCs. All receptors come from a man younger than 35 in good health and CMV-seronegative.

The DNA of the CDR3 is TGCAGCGCACAAGGACAGAGCTCTGGAAACACCATATATTTT. This codes for CSAQGQSSGNTIYF. This chain connects TRBV29-1 to TRBJ1-3; perhaps TRBD1 as D (6 bases). Looked up from germline, CDR1 is SQVTM and CDR2 is ANQGSEA. The CDR3 contains 14 residues. The ends were cut back, 7 bases at V and 0 bases at J, with 13 bases in the middle. Full variable domain (remainder filled in from reference TRBV29-1 and TRBJ1-3): SAVISQKPSRDICQRGTSLTIQCQVDSQVTMMFWYRQQPGQSLTLIATANQGSEATYESGFVIDKFPISRPNLTFSTLTVSNMSPEDSSIYLCSAQGQSSGNTIYFGEGSWLTVV.

This chain connects TRBV18 to TRBJ2-2; no firm D call. Germline V gene data show CDR1 as KGHSH and CDR2 as LQKENI. The CDR3 totals 13 residues. V lost 3 bases and J 7 bases, leaving 9 bases between the germline ends. The DNA for the CDR3 is TGTGCCAGCTCACCTCGAGGCGGCGGGGAGCTGTTTTTT. It encodes CASSPRGGGELFF.

The chain joins TRBV27 to TRBJ1-5; a weak D match, TRBD1 (6 bases). Germline CDR1 and CDR2: MNHEY and SMNVEV (reference sequence). The CDR3 consists of 14 residues. V lost 5 bases to trimming and J lost 6 bases, with 14 bases between them. DNA for the CDR3: TGTGCCAGCAGTCCGGGGGGGGGCGGTCAGCCCCAGCATTTT. Protein: CASSPGGGGQPQHF.

This clone was recorded only once. The V gene is TRBV5-6, the J gene TRBJ1-6, with D unresolved. The length of the CDR3 is 16 residues. Trimming left V 0 bases short and J 0 bases short, with 7 bases between. CDR1 is SGHDT and CDR2 is YYEEEE in the germline V gene. This chain's CDR3 is CASSLGESSYNSPLHF. As DNA, the CDR3 is TGTGCCAGCAGCTTGGGAGAAAGCTCCTATAATTCACCCCTCCACTTT.

The V and J genes are TRBV18 and TRBJ2-3; TRBD1 matches at 9 bases. The V segment lost 5 bases and the J segment 2 bases; nucleotides outside the gene matches: 8. Germline lookup yields CDR1 KGHSH and CDR2 LQKENI. This CDR3 is built from 16 residues. The CDR3: CASSKGQGLYTDTQYF. CDR3 nucleotides: TGTGCCAGCTCAAAGGGACAGGGACTCTACACAGATACGCAGTATTTT.

The chain uses TRBV11-2 and TRBJ1-2; TRBD1 agrees at 7 bases. The V and J ends lost 4 bases and 6 bases, in that order; junction bases with no gene match: 5. Germline-derived CDR1 and CDR2 are SGHAT and FQNNGV. The CDR3 spans 13 residues. In DNA form, the CDR3 reads TGTGCCAGCAGCTACCGGGACAGAGATGGCTACACCTTC. It specifies CASSYRDRDGYTF.

The genes are TRBV5-6 and TRBJ2-1; D is possibly TRBD1 (6 bases). The germline V gene has CDR1 SGHDT and CDR2 YYEEEE. The CDR3 runs 15 residues. The V end was cut by 4 bases, the J end by 5 bases, with 16 bases between. CDR3 residues: CASSREGQPDNEQFF. The DNA of the CDR3 is TGTGCCAGCAGCCGCGAAGGACAGCCAGACAATGAGCAGTTCTTC.

In this sample, this clone is medium-sized. Other DNA sequences in the sample encode the same CDR3. V usage is TRBV6-5 and J usage is TRBJ2-5; 9 nucleotides agree with TRBD1. The CDR3 is made up of 14 amino acids. After removal of 5 bases from V and 4 bases from J, the junction contained 5 bases not matched to a gene. Germline V gene sequence: CDR1 MNHEY, CDR2 SVGAGI. In DNA form, the CDR3 reads TGTGCCAGCAGTACGACAGGGGGGAGAGAGACCCAGTACTTC. It specifies CASSTTGGRETQYF.

The chain links TRBV19 to TRBJ1-1; 10 bases are shared with TRBD1. The CDR3 loop spans 13 amino acids. Germline assignment: CDR1 LNHDA and CDR2 SQIVND (reference sequence). V lost 7 bases, J lost 5 bases, and 4 bases stayed unmatched. The CDR3 here is CASIADRGTEAFF. CDR3 coding DNA: TGTGCCAGTATAGCGGACAGGGGGACTGAAGCTTTCTTT.

The V call is TRBV2, the J call TRBJ2-2; TRBD1 agrees at 8 bases. V shed 6 bases, J shed 0 bases, and the junction held 3 bases outside the gene matches. Germline-derived CDR1 and CDR2 are SNHLY and FYNNEI. CDR3 length: 15 residues. CDR3 sequence (DNA): TGTGCCAGCAGCCCGGGACAGGCGAACACCGGGGAGCTGTTTTTT. It specifies CASSPGQANTGELFF.

This clone was detected only a few times. This chain links TRBV18 with TRBJ2-2; tentatively, D is TRBD1 (5 bases). The CDR3 runs to 16 residues. V lost 8 bases to trimming and J lost 1 base, with 17 bases between them. The V gene's germline CDR1 is KGHSH and CDR2 LQKENI. CDR3 DNA: TGTGCCAGCGAACGGCGGCTTCAGGGGAACACCGGGGAGCTGTTTTTT. It encodes CASERRLQGNTGELFF.

The chain has TRBV19 and TRBJ1-4; tentative D call: TRBD1 (5 bases). CDR3 length equals 14 residues. V was cut by 6 bases and J by 10 bases, with 18 bases left in between. Germline CDR1 is LNHDA and CDR2 is SQIVND (reference sequence). DNA for the CDR3: TGTGCCAGTAGAAGGGACTTCCCCGACGGAAAACTGTTTTTT. This translates into CASRRDFPDGKLFF.

This sequence joins TRBV4-1 and TRBJ1-2; 7 bases are a match to TRBD1. The ends lost 1 base at V and 4 bases at J; junction bases unmatched: 9. Looked up from germline, CDR1 is MGHRA and CDR2 is YSYEKL. CDR3 length: 16 residues. CDR3 nucleotides: TGCGCCAGCAGCCAAGGTACGGGACAGAGAGTCTATGGCTACACCTTC. It codes for CASSQGTGQRVYGYTF.

This clone was observed a single time. The V gene is TRBV10-3, the J gene TRBJ2-7, with D possibly being TRBD1 (6 bases). V dropped 8 bases and J dropped 2 bases, with 10 bases sitting between them. The CDR3 spans 12 residues. Germline V lookup: CDR1 ENHRY, CDR2 SYGVKD. CDR3 nucleotides: TGTGCCATCGCAGGACAGCCCTACGAGCAGTACTTC. Amino acid sequence: CAIAGQPYEQYF.